This passage covers 21 T cell receptor beta chains from one sample sequenced in a study of cytomegalovirus exposure and HLA in healthy donors. The study ran its PCR with 60 Vbeta and 13 Jbeta primers. The protocol was immunoSEQ multiplex PCR, while the TCRdb copy is restricted to in-frame clones and leaves out a portion. The profile shows about 160,000 clones, roughly 84% of them singletons. The specimen was PBMCs. These receptors all stem from a man between 25 and 39 years old in good health and CMV-seronegative.

The chain employs TRBV6-6 and TRBJ2-7; 8 nucleotides match TRBD2. The germline V gene encodes CDR1 MNHNY and CDR2 SVGAGI (reference sequence). This CDR3 is built from 16 residues. V lost 6 bases and J lost 0; bases outside the gene matches: 10. The CDR3: CASRYSLAGHSYEQYF. The CDR3, as DNA: TGTGCCAGCAGATACAGCCTAGCGGGCCACTCCTACGAGCAGTACTTC.

The genes are TRBV29-1 and TRBJ2-1; a weak D match, TRBD1 (5 bases). Trimming removed 1 base at V and 13 bases at J, with 8 bases between. CDR3 size: 10 residues. From germline, CDR1 is SQVTM and CDR2 ANQGSEA. CDR3: CSVEAQGQFF. Here the CDR3 DNA reads TGCAGCGTTGAAGCCCAGGGTCAGTTCTTC.

The CDR3 DNA reads TGTGCCAGCAGCCCTAGCGTCAATGAGCAGTTCTTC. This translates into CASSPSVNEQFF. V gene TRBV7-8 combines with J gene TRBJ2-1; tentative D call: TRBD2 (6 bases). The CDR3 sequence is 12 residues long. Germline V CDR1 and CDR2: SGHVS, FQNEAQ. Trimming stripped 5 bases from V and 6 bases from J, with 8 bases between.

The rearrangement joins TRBV5-1 to TRBJ2-7; 7 bases fit TRBD2. V was clipped by 0 bases and J by 6 bases; unmatched bases: 3. CDR1 and CDR2 (germline): SGHRS, YFSETQ. This CDR3 has 13 amino acids. The CDR3: CASSLGGTIEQYF. In DNA form, the CDR3 reads TGCGCCAGCAGCTTGGGCGGGACTATCGAGCAGTACTTC.

J is TRBJ1-2 and V is TRBV6-4; the match to TRBD1 covers 7 bases. Germline V lookup: CDR1 MRHNA, CDR2 SNTAGT. The trim removed 6 bases at V and 0 bases at J, leaving 10 bases unmatched. This CDR3 contains 16 residues. The CDR3: CASRETGKGPNYGYTF. The CDR3 region has the DNA TGTGCCAGCAGGGAGACAGGGAAGGGGCCTAACTATGGCTACACCTTC.

The chain carries TRBV19 and TRBJ2-5, with 7 bases fitting TRBD1. There are 17 residues in the CDR3. The J segment lost 1 base and the V segment lost 3 bases, leaving 11 bases of the junction unmatched. Germline V gene data show CDR1 as LNHDA and CDR2 as SQIVND (reference sequence). The DNA for the CDR3 is TGTGCCAGTAGTATTAGGGGCGAAGGGGGCAGCCAAGAGACCCAGTACTTC. Translation: CASSIRGEGGSQETQYF.

This chain connects TRBV2 to TRBJ1-5; no definite D call. The CDR3 runs 15 residues. Germline V gives CDR1 SNHLY, CDR2 FYNNEI. With 6 bases removed from V and 3 bases from J, the gap between germline ends came to 15 bases. CDR3 nucleotides: TGTGCCAGCAGCGAGACTAGGACGGTCAATCAGCCCCAGCATTTT. This sequence encodes CASSETRTVNQPQHF. The whole variable domain, filled in from reference TRBV2 and TRBJ1-5, reads EPEVTQTPSHQVTQMGQEVILRCVPISNHLYFYWYRQILGQKVEFLVSFYNNEISEKSEIFDDQFSVERPDGSNFTLKIRSTKLEDSAMYFCASSETRTVNQPQHFGDGTRLSIL.

This clone was picked up a small number of times. At one of its ends the junction is not consistent with the germline gene, which may arise from a read error. This chain uses TRBV7-2 with TRBJ2-1; 9 nucleotides agree with TRBD2. Germline CDR1 reads SGHTA; CDR2 reads FQGNSA. CDR3 length: 15 residues. The CDR3 loop is CASRLGGGGYNEQFF. CDR3 coding DNA: TGTGCCAGCAGATTAGGCGGGGGGGGGTACAATGAGCAGTTCTTC.

This chain uses TRBV12-2 with TRBJ1-5. TRBV12-2 is a documented pseudogene. The CDR3 contains 16 residues. The CDR3 reads CASRLAGRGGNQPQHF. Written as DNA, the CDR3 is TGTGCAAGTCGCTTGGCTGGGCGGGGGGGGAATCAGCCCCAGCATTTT.

The V gene is TRBV5-4, the J gene TRBJ2-5; D is possibly TRBD2 (8 bases). CDR1 and CDR2 (germline): SGHNT, YYREEE (reference sequence). There are 16 residues in the CDR3. V was clipped by 0 bases and J by 5 bases, with 17 bases between them. CDR3: CASSLVGSGTAETQYF. CDR3 nucleotides: TGTGCCAGCAGCTTGGTAGGTAGCGGGACAGCGGAGACCCAGTACTTC.

The V and J genes are TRBV5-6 and TRBJ2-5; 8 bases map to TRBD1. CDR3 size: 15 residues. The germline CDR1 and CDR2 sequences are SGHDT and YYEEEE. Losses at the gene ends were 1 base for V and 4 bases for J; bases not matched to a gene: 6. The CDR3 nucleotides are TGTGCCAGCAGCTTGACGGACAGGGAGTTAGAGACCCAGTACTTC. Its translation is CASSLTDRELETQYF.

V and J are TRBV4-1 and TRBJ2-7; 7 bases agree with TRBD1. V shed 3 bases and J 2 bases; nucleotides not matched to a gene: 13. Germline assignment: CDR1 MGHRA and CDR2 YSYEKL. The CDR3 is made up of 17 amino acids. The CDR3 DNA reads as TGCGCCAGCAGCCAGCAAGAGGCCCCCGGGACAGCCTACGAGCAGTACTTC. It encodes CASSQQEAPGTAYEQYF.

This rearrangement joins TRBV10-2 to TRBJ1-1; D is perhaps TRBD1 (6 bases). Trimming took off 2 bases at V and 0 bases at J, with 13 bases between the two ends. This CDR3 contains 16 residues. In germline, CDR1 is WSHSY, CDR2 SAAADI. This chain's CDR3 is CASSEIQGMLNTEAFF. CDR3 in DNA: TGCGCCAGCAGTGAGATCCAGGGGATGCTGAACACTGAAGCTTTCTTT.

This chain connects TRBV4-2 to TRBJ2-3; 14 bases fit TRBD2. Germline values: CDR1 LGHNA, CDR2 YNFKEQ. This CDR3 comprises 19 residues. J gave up 2 bases and V 1 base, and 8 bases lay outside the gene matches. The CDR3 DNA reads as TGTGCCAGCAGCCAAGGACTCGGGGGACTAGCGGGGGTCACAGATACGCAGTATTTT. Its protein is CASSQGLGGLAGVTDTQYF.

This chain uses TRBV5-1 with TRBJ2-5, with TRBD2 as a possible D gene (6 bases). CDR1 and CDR2 from the germline V gene are SGHRS and YFSETQ. The CDR3 covers 17 residues. The V gene lost 0 bases and the J gene lost 2 bases, with 17 bases spanning the gap. CDR3 bases: TGCGCCAGCAGCTTGGCCAACGGGTGGGGGGTGCAAGAGACCCAGTACTTC. Translating it yields CASSLANGWGVQETQYF.

This clone has more than one count but fewer than ten. This chain uses TRBV19 with TRBJ1-1; D gene unclear. Trimming left V 5 bases short and J 3 bases short, with 10 bases between. The germline V gene has CDR1 LNHDA and CDR2 SQIVND (reference sequence). CDR3 length equals 13 residues. CDR3 nucleotide sequence: TGTGCCAGTAGTTCTGCCCTACACACTGAAGCTTTCTTT. Protein sequence: CASSSALHTEAFF.

J is TRBJ1-5 and V is TRBV27; possible D gene TRBD1, 5 bases. V was trimmed by 6 bases and J by 3 bases, leaving 9 bases between them. CDR3 length: 13 amino acids. Germline values: CDR1 MNHEY, CDR2 SMNVEV (reference sequence). In nucleotides, the CDR3 is TGTGCCAGCAGGGGACTGAACAATCAGCCCCAGCATTTT. Protein product: CASRGLNNQPQHF.

The genes are TRBV11-1 and TRBJ1-2, with D possibly matching TRBD1 (5 bases). Germline V gene lookup returns CDR1 SGHAT and CDR2 FQDESV (reference sequence). Trimming removed 7 bases from V and 5 bases from J, with 20 bases in between. CDR3 size: 15 residues. The CDR3 protein is CASTLEWGQNYGYTF. The DNA for the CDR3 is TGTGCCAGCACCCTGGAGTGGGGCCAGAATTATGGCTACACCTTC.

The V and J genes are TRBV9 and TRBJ2-5; TRBD2 aligns across 12 bases. The germline gives CDR1 SGDLS, CDR2 YYNGEE. The CDR3 consists of 16 residues. With 5 bases clipped from V and 5 bases from J, the junction kept 10 bases outside the gene matches. The CDR3 coding sequence is TGTGCCAGCAGTTCCCGACTAGCGGGAGCGTGGGAGACCCAGTACTTC. Its translation: CASSSRLAGAWETQYF.

The rearrangement links TRBV28 to TRBJ2-5; D is possibly TRBD2 (6 bases). The DNA matches TRBJ2-7 better at its end, which makes the J call doubtful. CDR1 is MDHEN, CDR2 SYDVKM, per germline. This CDR3 has 13 residues. The CDR3 nucleotides are TGTGCCAGCGTGGCGGCGGGGACCTACGAGCAGTACTTC. It specifies CASVAAGTYEQYF.

The rearrangement links TRBV2 to TRBJ2-1; 14 bases are a match to TRBD2. J was trimmed by 5 bases and V by 5 bases; bases with no gene match: 2. Germline V gives CDR1 SNHLY, CDR2 FYNNEI. CDR3 length: 15 residues. CDR3 nucleotide sequence: TGTGCCAGCAGTAGGGGACTAGCGGGGGACAATGAGCAGTTCTTC. The encoded protein is CASSRGLAGDNEQFF.